The rows below give T cell receptor beta chains drawn from one sample of a study of cytomegalovirus exposure and HLA in healthy donors. The method was immunoSEQ multiplex PCR; TCRdb's version includes in-frame clones alone and lacks a portion of them. Here the sample spans about 160,000 clones, roughly four fifths being singletons. Sequencing used PBMCs. The receptors here all came from a man aged 55 to 70 in good health and CMV-seronegative. Both conserved end residues are part of each CDR3. A D gene is named only where the DNA matches it firmly. Not all rows give a size; the values are once, few, many and, for expanded clones, a class.

TRBD1	NA	TRBV6-5	TRBJ1-1	CASSYSVQGTTEAFF	TGTGCCAGCAGTTACTCGGTACAGGGGACCACTGAAGCTTTCTTT
TRBD1	NA	TRBV10-3	TRBJ1-1	CASSGTGVWGTEAFF	TGTGCCAGTTCCGGGACAGGGGTATGGGGCACTGAAGCTTTCTTT
NA	NA	TRBV7-8	TRBJ1-2	CASSLAGGTLNYGYTF	TGTGCCAGCAGCTTAGCGGGCGGGACCCTTAACTATGGCTACACCTTC
TRBD1	once	TRBV2	TRBJ2-5	CASSVGQGAGETQYF	TGTGCCAGCAGTGTAGGACAGGGGGCAGGAGAGACCCAGTACTTC
NA	NA	TRBV15	TRBJ1-4	CATSTNRGIGEKLFF	TGTGCCACCAGCACCAATAGGGGGATAGGAGAAAAACTGTTTTTT
TRBD2	NA	TRBV9	TRBJ2-2	CASGGLVTGELFF	TGTGCCAGCGGGGGACTAGTGACCGGGGAGCTGTTTTTT
NA	NA	TRBV25-1	TRBJ1-6	CASEGPRGTPLHF	TGCGCCAGCGAGGGACCCCGCGGGACACCCCTCCACTTT
TRBD1	once	TRBV19	TRBJ2-2	CASSIDRDIGELFF	TGTGCCAGTAGTATTGACAGGGATATCGGGGAGCTGTTTTTT
TRBD2	NA	TRBV7-9	TRBJ2-2	CASRSGGTYTGELFF	TGTGCCAGCAGATCCGGGGGGACGTACACCGGGGAGCTGTTTTTT
TRBD2	NA	TRBV5-4	TRBJ2-2	CASSLSAGGENTGELFF	TGTGCCAGCAGCTTGTCAGCGGGGGGGGAGAACACCGGGGAGCTGTTTTTT
TRBD2	few	TRBV18	TRBJ2-5	CASSRTSGAGGQETQYF	TGTGCCAGCTCACGGACTAGCGGAGCGGGGGGCCAAGAGACCCAGTACTTC
NA	NA	TRBV5-1	TRBJ2-3	CASSTGLAPDTQYF	TGCGCCAGCAGCACCGGACTCGCCCCAGATACGCAGTATTTT
TRBD1	NA	TRBV29-1	TRBJ2-7	CSGGQGISYEQYF	TGCAGCGGGGGACAGGGGATCTCCTACGAGCAGTACTTC
TRBD1	few	TRBV7-2	TRBJ2-2	CASSLNRGSVTGELFF	TGTGCCAGCAGCTTGAACAGGGGGTCGGTCACCGGGGAGCTGTTTTTT
TRBD1	NA	TRBV27	TRBJ1-1	CASSKQGADSEAFF	TGTGCCAGCAGCAAACAGGGGGCGGATTCCGAAGCTTTCTTT
TRBD1	NA	TRBV30	TRBJ1-2	CAWSRDRGSGYTF	TGTGCCTGGAGCAGGGACAGGGGATCTGGCTACACCTTC
TRBD2	NA	TRBV19	TRBJ2-3	CASSKQGLAAIRDTQYF	TGTGCCAGTAGTAAACAGGGACTAGCGGCGATCAGGGATACGCAGTATTTT
TRBD1	NA	TRBV19	TRBJ1-1	CASDNQGARAEAFF	TGTGCTAGTGATAATCAGGGGGCGCGGGCTGAAGCTTTCTTT
NA	NA	TRBV15	TRBJ2-5	CATSRGAPETQYF	TGTGCCACCAGCAGAGGAGCCCCAGAGACCCAGTACTTC
TRBD1	NA	TRBV6-1	TRBJ2-3	CASSQQGASTDTQYF	TGTGCCAGCAGTCAACAGGGGGCTTCCACAGATACGCAGTATTTT
TRBD1	few	TRBV4-2	TRBJ2-3	CASSPGQISTDTQYF	TGTGCCAGCAGCCCGGGACAGATTAGCACAGATACGCAGTATTTT
NA	few	TRBV11-3	TRBJ1-1	CASSSQGSDTEAFF	TGTGCCAGCAGCTCCCAGGGTAGTGACACTGAAGCTTTCTTT
NA	NA	TRBV10-3	TRBJ1-1	CAISPAQGENTEAFF	TGTGCCATCAGCCCCGCACAGGGTGAGAACACTGAAGCTTTCTTT
TRBD2	NA	TRBV19	TRBJ2-5	CASSIGLAGTETQYF	TGTGCCAGTAGTATAGGACTAGCGGGGACTGAGACCCAGTACTTC
TRBD2	NA	TRBV7-2	TRBJ2-7	CASSLTERGEPYEQYF	TGTGCCAGCAGCTTAACGGAGCGGGGGGAACCGTACGAGCAGTACTTC
NA	NA	TRBV7-2	TRBJ1-5	CASSLEDSRSQPQHF	TGTGCCAGCAGCTTAGAGGACAGTCGAAGTCAGCCCCAGCATTTT
NA	NA	TRBV5-1	TRBJ2-1	CASSSGQDNEQFF	TGCGCCAGCAGCTCAGGACAAGACAATGAGCAGTTCTTC
TRBD2	NA	TRBV7-2	TRBJ2-1	CASSLGLAGGREQFF	TGTGCCAGCAGCTTGGGACTAGCGGGAGGTCGGGAGCAGTTCTTC
NA	NA	TRBV28	TRBJ2-6	CASSPRLIWANVLTF	TGTGCCAGCAGCCCCAGGTTGATATGGGCCAACGTCCTGACTTTC